This T cell receptor (beta chain) was sequenced during a study of shared clonotypes between healthy human individuals. The CDR3 runs 12 residues. V was cut by 3 bases and J by 6 bases, with 7 bases left in between. Germline V gives CDR1 SEHNR, CDR2 FQNEAQ (reference sequence). This clone was found once. The repertoire was sequenced with immunoSEQ multiplex PCR; TCRdb's copy has only in-frame clones and lacks some. The repertoire has some 2 million clones, 90% to 95% of them found once; the top ten carry approximately 0.13%. V gene TRBV7-9 combines with J gene TRBJ2-3; D remains ambiguous. Sample: naive CD4+ T cells sorted from blood. Noted subset: CD45RA+ positively selected. This clonotype was sampled from a man between 18 and 35 years old in good health. CDR3 nucleotides: TGTGCCAGCAGCTTTTTTACGGATACGCAGTATTTT. It translates to CASSFFTDTQYF.